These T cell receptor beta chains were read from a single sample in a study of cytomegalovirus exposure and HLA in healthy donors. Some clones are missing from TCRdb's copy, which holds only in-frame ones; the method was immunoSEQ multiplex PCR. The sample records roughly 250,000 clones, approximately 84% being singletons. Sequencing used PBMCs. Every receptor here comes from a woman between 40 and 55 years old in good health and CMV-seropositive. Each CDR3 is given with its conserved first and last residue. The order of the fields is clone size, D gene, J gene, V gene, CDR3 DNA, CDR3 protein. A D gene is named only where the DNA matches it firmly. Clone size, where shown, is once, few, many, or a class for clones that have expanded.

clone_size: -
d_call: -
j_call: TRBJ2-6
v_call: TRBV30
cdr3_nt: TGTGCCTGGAACATGATCCCGACAGGATCTGGGGCCAACGGCCTGACTTTC
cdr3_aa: CAWNMIPTGSGANGLTF

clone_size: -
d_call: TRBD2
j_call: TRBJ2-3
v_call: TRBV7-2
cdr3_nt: TGTGCCAGCAGCTTTCGGACTAGCGGGAGTGGGGTCACAGATACGCAGTATTTT
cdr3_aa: CASSFRTSGSGVTDTQYF

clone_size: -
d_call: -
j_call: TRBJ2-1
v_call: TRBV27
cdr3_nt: TGTGCCAGCGGGGCCGGGACCCGCGGGGACAATGAGCAGTTCTTC
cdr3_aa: CASGAGTRGDNEQFF

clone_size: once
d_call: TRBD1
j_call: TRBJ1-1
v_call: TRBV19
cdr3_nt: TGTGCCAGTAGTATCCGACCCGGACAGGGCGTACCTGAAGCTTTCTTT
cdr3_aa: CASSIRPGQGVPEAFF

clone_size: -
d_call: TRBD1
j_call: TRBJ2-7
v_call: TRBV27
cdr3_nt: TGTGCCAGCAGTTCCGGGACAGTTGAGCAGTACTTC
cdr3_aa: CASSSGTVEQYF

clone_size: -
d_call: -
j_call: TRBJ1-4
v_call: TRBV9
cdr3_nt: TGTGCCAGCAGCGTAGCAAACAGGGAGGGTGAAAAACTGTTTTTT
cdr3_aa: CASSVANREGEKLFF

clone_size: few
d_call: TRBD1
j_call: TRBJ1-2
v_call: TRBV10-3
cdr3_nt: TGTGCCATCAGGGAAGGGACAGGCTATGGCTACACCTTC
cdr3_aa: CAIREGTGYGYTF

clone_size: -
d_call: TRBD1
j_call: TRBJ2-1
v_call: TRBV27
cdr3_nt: TGTGCCAGCAGTTTACCGGGGACAGGGGTCTCCTACAATGAGCAGTTCTTC
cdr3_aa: CASSLPGTGVSYNEQFF

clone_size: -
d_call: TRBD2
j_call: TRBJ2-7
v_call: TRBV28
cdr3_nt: TGTGCCAGCAGTTTATCGCTAGCGGGAGCCTACGAGCAGTACTTC
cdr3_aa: CASSLSLAGAYEQYF

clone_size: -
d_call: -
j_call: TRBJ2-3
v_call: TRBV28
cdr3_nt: TGTGCCAGCAGTCGCGTCTCAATCGGCACAGATACGCAGTATTTT
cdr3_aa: CASSRVSIGTDTQYF

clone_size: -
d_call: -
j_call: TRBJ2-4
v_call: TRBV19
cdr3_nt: TGTGCCAGTATACCCGCATCCGGAAACATTCAGTACTTC
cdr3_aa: CASIPASGNIQYF

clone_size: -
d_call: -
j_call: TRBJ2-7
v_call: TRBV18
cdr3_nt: TGTGCCAGCTCACCCGCGGCCGGGACACCCTACGAGCAGTACTTC
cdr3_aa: CASSPAAGTPYEQYF

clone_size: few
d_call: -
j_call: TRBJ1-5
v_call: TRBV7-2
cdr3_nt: TGTGCCAGCAGCCCTTTGTTAAACAATCAGCCCCAGCATTTT
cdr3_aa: CASSPLLNNQPQHF

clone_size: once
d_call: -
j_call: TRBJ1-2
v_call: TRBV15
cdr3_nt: TGTGCCACCAGCAGGGGATATGGGGAGCACTATGGCTACACCTTC
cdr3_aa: CATSRGYGEHYGYTF

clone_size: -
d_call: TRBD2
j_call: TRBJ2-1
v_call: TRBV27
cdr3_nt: TGTGCCAGCAGCCTCGGGACTAGCGGATACAATGAGCAGTTCTTC
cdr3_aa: CASSLGTSGYNEQFF

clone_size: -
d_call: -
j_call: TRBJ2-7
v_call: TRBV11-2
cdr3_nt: TGTGCCAGCAGCTTTGATCCGGGAGCCGCAGCCTACGAGCAGTACTTC
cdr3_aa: CASSFDPGAAAYEQYF

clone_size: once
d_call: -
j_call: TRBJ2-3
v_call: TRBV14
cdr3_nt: TGTGCCAGCAGCCCAACTATACCCACAGATACGCAGTATTTT
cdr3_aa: CASSPTIPTDTQYF

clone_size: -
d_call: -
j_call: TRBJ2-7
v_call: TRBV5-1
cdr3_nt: TGCGCCAGCAGCGGCGCAGGGGACGAGCAGTACTTC
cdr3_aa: CASSGAGDEQYF

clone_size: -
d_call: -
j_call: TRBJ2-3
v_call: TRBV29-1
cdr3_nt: TGCAGTTTGGCAATTGCAGATACGCAGTATTTT
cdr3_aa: CSLAIADTQYF

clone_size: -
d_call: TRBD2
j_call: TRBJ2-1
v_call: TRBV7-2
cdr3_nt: TGTGCCAGCAGCTCTGGACTAGCGGGAGGGAAAAATGAGCAGTTCTTC
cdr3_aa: CASSSGLAGGKNEQFF

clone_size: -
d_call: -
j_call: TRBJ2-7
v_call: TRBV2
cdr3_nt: TGTGCCAGCAGTGTCGAGGATTACGAGCAGTACTTC
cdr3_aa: CASSVEDYEQYF

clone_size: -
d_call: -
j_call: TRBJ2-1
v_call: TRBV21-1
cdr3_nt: TGTGCCAGCAGCAAGGAGACAGTCAGCTCCTACAATGAGCAGTTCTTC
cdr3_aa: CASSKETVSSYNEQFF

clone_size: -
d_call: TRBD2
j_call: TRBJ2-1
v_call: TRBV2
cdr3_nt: TGTGCCAGCAGTACCACTAGCGGCAGCTCCTACAATGAGCAGTTCTTC
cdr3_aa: CASSTTSGSSYNEQFF

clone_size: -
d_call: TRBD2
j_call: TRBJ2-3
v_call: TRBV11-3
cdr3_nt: TGTGCCAGCAGTAGGCGGGAGGGTTTCACAGATACGCAGTATTTT
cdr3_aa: CASSRREGFTDTQYF

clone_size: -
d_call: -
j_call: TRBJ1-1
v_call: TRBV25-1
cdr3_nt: TGTGCCAGCACACAGGGAGGGACTGAAGCTTTCTTT
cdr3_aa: CASTQGGTEAFF

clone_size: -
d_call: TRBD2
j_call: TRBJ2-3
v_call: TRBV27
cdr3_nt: TGTGCCAGCAGTTTTTTCCTCCCTGGGACTAGTATGACAGATACGCAGTATTTT
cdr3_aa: CASSFFLPGTSMTDTQYF

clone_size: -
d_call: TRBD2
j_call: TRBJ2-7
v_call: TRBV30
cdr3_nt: TGTGCCTGTCGGACTAGCGGGAGATACGAGCAGTACTTC
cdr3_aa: CACRTSGRYEQYF

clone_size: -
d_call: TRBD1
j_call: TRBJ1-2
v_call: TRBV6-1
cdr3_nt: TGTGCCAGCCCTACAGGGGAAAATGGCTACACCTTC
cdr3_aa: CASPTGENGYTF

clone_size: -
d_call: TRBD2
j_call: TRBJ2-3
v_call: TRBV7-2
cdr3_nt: TGTGCCAGCAGCTTACGTCTAGCGGGGGTGGATACGCAGTATTTT
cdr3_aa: CASSLRLAGVDTQYF

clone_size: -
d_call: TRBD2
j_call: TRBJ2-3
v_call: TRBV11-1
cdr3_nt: TGTGCCAGCAGCCCTTGGCAATCACTAGCGGGAGACACAGATACGCAGTATTTT
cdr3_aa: CASSPWQSLAGDTDTQYF

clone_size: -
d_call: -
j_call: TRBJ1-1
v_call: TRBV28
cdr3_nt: TGTGCCAGCAGTTTCGGCACTGAAGCTTTCTTT
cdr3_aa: CASSFGTEAFF

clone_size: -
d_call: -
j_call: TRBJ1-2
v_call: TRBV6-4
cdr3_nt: TGTGCCAGCAGTGCCCTCGGGGGTTATGGCTACACCTTC
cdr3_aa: CASSALGGYGYTF

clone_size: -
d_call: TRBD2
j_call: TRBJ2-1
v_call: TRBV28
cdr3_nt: TGTGCCAGCCACTCCGGAACTAGCGGGGGGTACAATGAGCAGTTCTTC
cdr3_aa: CASHSGTSGGYNEQFF

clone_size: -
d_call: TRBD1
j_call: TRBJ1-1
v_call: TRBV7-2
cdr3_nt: TGTGCCAGCAGCCCTGATAGGACAGGGGGGAACACTGAAGCTTTCTTT
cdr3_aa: CASSPDRTGGNTEAFF

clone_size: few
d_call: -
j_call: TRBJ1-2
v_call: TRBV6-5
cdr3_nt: TGTGCCAGCAGTCAACGCAGGGGTTTCGGTGGCTACACCTTC
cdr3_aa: CASSQRRGFGGYTF

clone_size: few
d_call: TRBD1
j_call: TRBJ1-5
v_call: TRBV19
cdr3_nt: TGTGCCAGTAGTTTCTCCGGGACAGGGGGTAATCAGCCCCAGCATTTT
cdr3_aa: CASSFSGTGGNQPQHF

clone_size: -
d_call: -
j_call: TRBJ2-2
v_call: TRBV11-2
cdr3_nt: TGTGCCAGCAGCCGCGGCGGGGAGCTGTTTTTT
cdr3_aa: CASSRGGELFF

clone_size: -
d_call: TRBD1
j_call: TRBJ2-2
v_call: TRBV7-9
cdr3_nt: TGTGCCAGTCAGCGGCAGGGGGCAATCGGGGAGCTGTTTTTT
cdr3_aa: CASQRQGAIGELFF

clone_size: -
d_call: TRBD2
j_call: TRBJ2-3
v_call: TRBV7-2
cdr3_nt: TGTGCCAGCAGCTTAGGGGGACTAGCGGGGCTTGATACGCAGTATTTT
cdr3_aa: CASSLGGLAGLDTQYF

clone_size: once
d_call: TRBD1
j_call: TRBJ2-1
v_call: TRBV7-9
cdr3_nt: TGTGCCAGCAGCTTAGAGACAGGGGGCTTTTCCTACAATGAGCAGTTCTTC
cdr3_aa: CASSLETGGFSYNEQFF

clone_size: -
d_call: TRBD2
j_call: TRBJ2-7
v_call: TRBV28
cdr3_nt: TGTGCCAGCAGTTTTGGGAAGGGACTACGGGTCTACGAGCAGTACTTC
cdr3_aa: CASSFGKGLRVYEQYF

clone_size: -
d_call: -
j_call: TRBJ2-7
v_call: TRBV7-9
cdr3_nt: TGTGCCAGCAGCTTAGGCAGGGGAACCTACGAGCAGTACTTC
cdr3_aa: CASSLGRGTYEQYF

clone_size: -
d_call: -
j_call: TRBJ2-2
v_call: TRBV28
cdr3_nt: TGTGCCAGCAGTCCCGGGACTCCGGGCGGGGAGCTGTTTTTT
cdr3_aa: CASSPGTPGGELFF

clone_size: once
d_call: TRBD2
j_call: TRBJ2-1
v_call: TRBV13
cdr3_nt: TGTGCCAGCAGCTTAGGGTCTAGCGGGAACAATGAGCAGTTCTTC
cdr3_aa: CASSLGSSGNNEQFF

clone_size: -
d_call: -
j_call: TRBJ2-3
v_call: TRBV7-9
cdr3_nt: TGTGCCAGCAGCTTAACGGGCGGGCCGACAGATACGCAGTATTTT
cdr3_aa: CASSLTGGPTDTQYF